These T cell receptor beta chains were read from a single sample in a study of T cells after somatic rescue of genetic block. TCRdb keeps only in-frame clones here, not all; method: immunoSEQ multiplex PCR. Of about 110,000 clones listed, about 93% are singletons. Sequencing was carried out using peripheral blood mononuclear cells (PBMCs). All receptors come from a woman in her late teens or twenties. CDR3s include the opening cysteine and the closing phenylalanine or tryptophan. D genes are given only for firm matches. Clone sizes are given selectively: once, few, many, or a class where the clone is expanded.

>TRBJ2-5|TRBV28|TRBD1|-
TGTGCCAGCAGTTTGTACGGGACAGGGAAAGAGACCCAGTACTTC
CASSLYGTGKETQYF
>TRBJ2-1|TRBV6-5|-|-
TGTGCCAGCAGTTACGGGTCGGGGGACTACAATGAGCAGTTCTTC
CASSYGSGDYNEQFF
>TRBJ1-3|TRBV7-9|-|-
TGTGCCAGCAGCCCGACTAGGGGAAACACCATATATTTT
CASSPTRGNTIYF
>TRBJ1-3|TRBV7-7|TRBD1|-
TGTGCCAGCAGCGTTGAGAGGGGGCCTGGAAACACCATATATTTT
CASSVERGPGNTIYF
>TRBJ1-2|TRBV11-1|-|once
TGTGCCAGCAGCAAAGGAGGGGATGGCTACACCTTC
CASSKGGDGYTF
>TRBJ2-7|TRBV5-1|-|-
TGCGCCAGCAGCTCGGACAGCCTCTACGAGCAGTACTTC
CASSSDSLYEQYF
>TRBJ1-6|TRBV10-3|-|-
TGTGCCATCAGTGAGTCAAAGGGGGGAGATTCACCCCTCCACTTT
CAISESKGGDSPLHF
>TRBJ1-2|TRBV4-1|TRBD1|-
TGCGCCAGCAGCCAAGTAGGACAGGGGATTAGGTATGGCTACACCTTC
CASSQVGQGIRYGYTF
>TRBJ1-1|TRBV2|TRBD1|-
TGTGCCAGCATTCTTTCGACAGGGGCGAGGGAAGCTTTCTTT
CASILSTGAREAFF
>TRBJ1-2|TRBV5-4|-|-
TGTGCCAGCAGCTTGGGGGGGTCACAGGGAGAGGCCTATGGTGGCTACACCTTC
CASSLGGSQGEAYGGYTF
>TRBJ1-5|TRBV7-2|-|-
TGTGCCAGCAGCTTAGGTGGGGGGGCTCCGAGGGGCAATCAGCCCCAGCATTTT
CASSLGGGAPRGNQPQHF
>TRBJ1-3|TRBV5-6|TRBD1|-
TGTGCCAGCACCCTGAAGAGGGGGCTCGGAAACACCATATATTTT
CASTLKRGLGNTIYF
>TRBJ2-7|TRBV19|-|-
TGTGCCAGTAGTACCCCTCCAGACTGGTCCGAGCAGTACTTC
CASSTPPDWSEQYF
>TRBJ2-2|TRBV19|TRBD2|-
TGTGCCAGTACCCCTAGCGGGGGGGTTTCCACCGGGGAGCTGTTTTTT
CASTPSGGVSTGELFF
>TRBJ2-7|TRBV14|-|-
TGTGCCAGCAGCCCACTAGGTGGGAACTTCTACGAGCAGTACTTC
CASSPLGGNFYEQYF
>TRBJ1-5|TRBV5-8|-|-
TGTGCCAGCAGCTTGGAGGTGGGGCGAGTGATTCAGCCCCAGCATTTT
CASSLEVGRVIQPQHF
>TRBJ1-1|TRBV20-1|-|-
TGCACTCCGCAAAGCGGAGCTTTCTTT
CTPQSGAFF
>TRBJ2-3|TRBV7-9|-|-
TGTGCCAGCAGGATGTTTTCTTCTAGCACAGATACGCAGTATTTT
CASRMFSSSTDTQYF
>TRBJ1-1|TRBV29-1|-|-
TGCAGCGCCTCTCAGGGTGGCACTGAAGCTTTCTTT
CSASQGGTEAFF
>TRBJ1-1|TRBV19|TRBD1|-
TGTGCCAGTAAGCAGGGGGACACTGAAGCTTTCTTT
CASKQGDTEAFF
>TRBJ1-2|TRBV30|TRBD1|-
TGTGCCTGGAGTGTGCGCGCCCGGGACAGAAAAAGCTACACCTTC
CAWSVRARDRKSYTF
>TRBJ2-7|TRBV19|-|-
TGTGCCAGTACCACATCCCGGGGGGAGCAGTACTTC
CASTTSRGEQYF
>TRBJ2-3|TRBV28|TRBD2|-
TGTGCCAGCAGTTCTCAGCAGCGGGGGGGCCTAAATACGCAGTATTTT
CASSSQQRGGLNTQYF
>TRBJ1-6|TRBV30|-|-
TGTGCCTGGAGTCCAACATGGGATTCACCCCTCCACTTT
CAWSPTWDSPLHF
>TRBJ2-7|TRBV6-5|TRBD2|-
TGTGCCAGCAGTTCGCTAGCGGGGGGGCCGACCTACGAGCAGTACTTC
CASSSLAGGPTYEQYF
>TRBJ1-5|TRBV2|-|-
TGTGCCAGCGGAGTAAGCAATCAGCCCCAGCATTTT
CASGVSNQPQHF
>TRBJ1-2|TRBV7-9|TRBD1|-
TGTGCCAGCAGCCCACGCCGGGACAGGGAAGACTATGGCTACACCTTC
CASSPRRDREDYGYTF
>TRBJ2-7|TRBV30|-|-
TGTGCCTGGTCTAACCCAGGGATTGAGCAGTACTTC
CAWSNPGIEQYF
>TRBJ1-5|TRBV7-8|-|-
TGTGCCAGCAGCCCTCAGGGGACCGTCCCTGTTCAGCCCCAGCATTTT
CASSPQGTVPVQPQHF
>TRBJ2-3|TRBV18|TRBD2|-
TGTGCCGGCCGGGCTCGGGGAGCGGGGCTCACAGATACGCAGTATTTT
CAGRARGAGLTDTQYF
>TRBJ2-3|TRBV9|-|-
TGTGCCAGCAGCGTAGAGGCCGCCGGTTGGGGCACAGATACGCAGTATTTT
CASSVEAAGWGTDTQYF
>TRBJ2-7|TRBV5-1|-|-
TGCGCCAGCAGCCACGTCTCGAGCTCCTACGGGCAGTACTTC
CASSHVSSSYGQYF
>TRBJ2-7|TRBV19|-|-
TGTGCCAGTAGTGGAGCACCCCTTGGCGAGCAGTACTTC
CASSGAPLGEQYF
>TRBJ1-2|TRBV11-3|-|-
TGTGCCAGCAGCCTAGGGAGTTGGGGGTATGGCTACACCTTC
CASSLGSWGYGYTF
>TRBJ1-6|TRBV9|TRBD1|-
TGTGCCAGCAGCGAACAGGGGGGGTTCAATTCACCCCTCCACTTT
CASSEQGGFNSPLHF
>TRBJ2-4|TRBV19|-|-
TGTGCCAGTAGTATTCGTTCGGGTACAGGGACCCTAGCCAAAAACATTCAGTACTTC
CASSIRSGTGTLAKNIQYF
>TRBJ1-1|TRBV19|TRBD1|-
TGTGCCGCTAAATCCCGTACAGGGGGAATGAACACTGAAGCTTTCTTT
CAAKSRTGGMNTEAFF
>TRBJ1-1|TRBV4-1|-|-
TGCGCCAGCAGGGCCACGAATTTCGGAATGAACACTGAAGCTTTCTTT
CASRATNFGMNTEAFF
>TRBJ2-3|TRBV19|-|-
TGTGCCTCCAGCTTAGAGTTTCGCACAGATACGCAGTATTTT
CASSLEFRTDTQYF
>TRBJ1-5|TRBV10-3|-|-
TGTGCCATCAGTACCGGGGGAGGGCAGCCCCAGCATTTT
CAISTGGGQPQHF
>TRBJ1-1|TRBV4-1|-|-
TGCGCCAGCAGCCCACTCTCAGGATGGAACACTGAAGCTTTCTTT
CASSPLSGWNTEAFF
>TRBJ1-2|TRBV6-5|-|-
TGTGCCAGCAGTTACTCAGAGTTTCGGGGCTACACCTTC
CASSYSEFRGYTF
>TRBJ2-1|TRBV29-1|TRBD1|-
TGCAGCGTTGAGGGTCAGGGGGTGGGATACAATGAGCAGTTCTTC
CSVEGQGVGYNEQFF
>TRBJ2-3|TRBV19|-|-
TGTGCCAGTAGTAATAGGTGGACAAGTACTACAGATACGCAGTATTTT
CASSNRWTSTTDTQYF
>TRBJ1-1|TRBV30|-|-
TGTGCCTGGAGAGGTGCCGGGAACACTGAAGCTTTCTTT
CAWRGAGNTEAFF
>TRBJ1-6|TRBV5-1|-|-
TGCGCCAGCAGCTTGGGGGGGTCACCCCTCCACTTT
CASSLGGSPLHF
>TRBJ1-5|TRBV13|-|-
TGTGCCAGCAGCTTAGGAGGGGGTGGCAATCAGCCCCAGCATTTT
CASSLGGGGNQPQHF
>TRBJ2-1|TRBV18|TRBD2|-
TGTGCCAGCTCACCAGGGAGGGATGAGCAGTTCTTC
CASSPGRDEQFF
>TRBJ1-6|TRBV28|-|-
TGTGCCAGCAGTTTATTCCCCTGGACTCAGGTTAGGAGCTCCTATAATTCACCCCTCCACTTT
CASSLFPWTQVRSSYNSPLHF